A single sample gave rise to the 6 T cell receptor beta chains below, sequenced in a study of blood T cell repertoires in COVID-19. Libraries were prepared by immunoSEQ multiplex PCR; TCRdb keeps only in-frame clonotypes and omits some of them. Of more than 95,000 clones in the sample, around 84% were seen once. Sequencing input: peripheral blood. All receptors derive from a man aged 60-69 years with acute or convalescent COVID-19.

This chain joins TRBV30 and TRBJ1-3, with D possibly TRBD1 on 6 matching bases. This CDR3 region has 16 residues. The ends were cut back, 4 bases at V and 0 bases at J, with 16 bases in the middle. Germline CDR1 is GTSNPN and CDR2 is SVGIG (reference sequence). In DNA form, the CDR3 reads TGTGCCTGGACAGGGGAACTGGCCCGCTCTGGAAACACCATATATTTT. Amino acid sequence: CAWTGELARSGNTIYF. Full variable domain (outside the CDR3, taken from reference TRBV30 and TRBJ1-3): SQTIHQWPATLVQPVGSPLSLECTVEGTSNPNLYWYRQAAGRGLQLLFYSVGIGQISSEVPQNLSASRPQDRQFILSSKKLLLSDSGFYLCAWTGELARSGNTIYFGEGSWLTVV.

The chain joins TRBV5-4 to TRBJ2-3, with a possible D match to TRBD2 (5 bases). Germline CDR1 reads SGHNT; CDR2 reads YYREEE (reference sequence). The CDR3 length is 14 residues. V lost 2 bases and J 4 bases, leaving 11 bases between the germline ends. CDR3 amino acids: CASSLAESADTQYF. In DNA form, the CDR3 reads TGTGCCAGCAGCTTAGCGGAGAGCGCAGATACGCAGTATTTT.

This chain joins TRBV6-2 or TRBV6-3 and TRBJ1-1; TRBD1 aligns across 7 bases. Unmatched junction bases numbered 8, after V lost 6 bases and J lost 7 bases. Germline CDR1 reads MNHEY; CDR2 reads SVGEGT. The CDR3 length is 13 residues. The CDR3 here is CASSPGTDLEAFF. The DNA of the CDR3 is TGTGCCAGCAGCCCCGGGACAGACCTTGAAGCTTTCTTT.

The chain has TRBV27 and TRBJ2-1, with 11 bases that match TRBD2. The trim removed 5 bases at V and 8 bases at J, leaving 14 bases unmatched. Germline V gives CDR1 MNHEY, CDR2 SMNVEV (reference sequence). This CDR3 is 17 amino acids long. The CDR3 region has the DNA TGTGCCAGCAGTGAGCTAGCGGGAGGAAGGAGTGGAGATGAGCAGTTCTTC. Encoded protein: CASSELAGGRSGDEQFF.

CDR3 nucleotides: TGTGCCAGCAGCTTAGATGGCCCTTACGAGCAGTACGTC. It encodes CASSLDGPYEQYV. The chain employs TRBV7-8 and TRBJ2-7; D ambiguous. CDR1 is SGHVS and CDR2 is FQNEAQ in the germline V gene. CDR3 length equals 13 residues. V lost 1 base to trimming and J lost 4 bases, with 8 bases between them.

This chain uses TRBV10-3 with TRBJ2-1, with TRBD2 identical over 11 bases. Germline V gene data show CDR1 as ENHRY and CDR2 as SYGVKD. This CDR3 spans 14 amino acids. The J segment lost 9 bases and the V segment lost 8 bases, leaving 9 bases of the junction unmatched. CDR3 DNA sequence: TGTGCCATCCAGTTAGCGGGAGGGAGGTCTGAGCAGTTCTTC. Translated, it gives CAIQLAGGRSEQFF.